This T cell receptor beta chain was retrieved from a study of blood T cell repertoires in COVID-19. Study-level background: Samples representing acute and convalescent COVID-19 were sourced from the United States, Italy and Spain.

Authors' methods: Estimates of nucleated cell counts were drawn from the amplification of reference gene primers. Measured with immunoSEQ multiplex PCR; TCRdb has only the in-frame clones, and not every one. The DNA gave D and trimming, while V, J and clone size come from that table. The table has approximately 100,000 clones, around 85% seen once. Germline V CDR1 and CDR2: ENHRY, SYGVKD. The CDR3 runs to 18 residues. The trim removed 6 bases at V and 0 bases at J, leaving 9 bases unmatched. This sequence joins TRBV10-3 and TRBJ2-2; 11 bases match TRBD2. The source of this sequence is a man older than 75 with acute or convalescent COVID-19. Sequencing was performed on peripheral blood. The chain's CDR3 is CAISTGLAAPPNTGELFF. The CDR3 DNA reads TGTGCCATCAGCACGGGACTAGCGGCTCCTCCGAACACCGGGGAGCTGTTTTTT.